Below, 26 T cell receptor beta chains from the same sample are listed, as sequenced in a study of cytomegalovirus exposure and HLA in healthy donors. Produced via immunoSEQ multiplex PCR; TCRdb's table is partial and in-frame only. The sample lists more than 85,000 clones; around nine tenths were seen once. The sequenced material came from PBMCs. These receptors all stem from a woman aged 18-29 years in good health and CMV-seronegative.

The V and J genes are TRBV30 and TRBJ2-7, with D tentatively TRBD2 (6 bases). Trimming took 3 bases from V and 2 from J, leaving 11 bases between them. The V gene's germline CDR1 is GTSNPN and CDR2 SVGIG (reference sequence). This CDR3 comprises 13 residues. In DNA, the CDR3 is TGTGCCTGGAGACTGGGACTGGCCTACGAGCAGTACTTC. Translated: CAWRLGLAYEQYF. Based on the CDR3 plus reference TRBV30 and TRBJ2-7, the full variable domain is SQTIHQWPATLVQPVGSPLSLECTVEGTSNPNLYWYRQAAGRGLQLLFYSVGIGQISSEVPQNLSASRPQDRQFILSSKKLLLSDSGFYLCAWRLGLAYEQYFGPGTRLTVT.

This sequence joins TRBV7-3 and TRBJ2-6; D gene uncertain. The germline V and J ends were trimmed by 6 bases and 2 bases, with 11 bases remaining between them. CDR1 is SGHTA, CDR2 FQGTGA, per germline. The CDR3 is 15 amino acids. In DNA, the CDR3 is TGTGCCAGCAGGGCCCAGGTAGCTGGGGCCAACGTCCTGACTTTC. Amino acid sequence: CASRAQVAGANVLTF.

The chain is built from TRBV6-5 and TRBJ2-1, with 8 nucleotides matching TRBD1. Germline V CDR1 and CDR2: MNHEY, SVGAGI. The CDR3 has 13 amino acids. Losses at the gene ends were 4 bases for V and 7 bases for J; bases not matched to a gene: 3. The CDR3 DNA is TGTGCCAGCAGTTGGACAGGGTCTAATGAGCAGTTCTTC. Translating gives CASSWTGSNEQFF.

V gene TRBV5-4 combines with J gene TRBJ2-1; the D is unclear. The CDR3 is made up of 16 amino acids. V was shortened by 2 bases and J by 4 bases, with 16 bases between the two germline ends. Per the germline V gene, CDR1 is SGHNT and CDR2 is YYREEE (reference sequence). DNA for the CDR3: TGTGCCAGCAGCTTCCTGTCCGGGTCTTTTTACAATGAGCAGTTCTTC. Protein: CASSFLSGSFYNEQFF.

The chain employs TRBV5-1 and TRBJ1-2; D is uncertain. The ends were cut back, 0 bases at V and 8 bases at J, with 17 bases in the middle. The CDR3 contains 15 residues. The germline gives CDR1 SGHRS, CDR2 YFSETQ. Written as DNA, the CDR3 is TGCGCCAGCAGCTTGGGGCAAGTTGGCGTGGAGGGCTACACCTTC. It codes for CASSLGQVGVEGYTF.

V gene TRBV7-2 combines with J gene TRBJ2-2; TRBD1 agrees at 7 bases. The CDR3 runs to 15 residues. Trimming at V came to 6 bases and at J to 5 bases, leaving 9 bases not matched to a gene. Germline CDR1 and CDR2: SGHTA and FQGNSA. The CDR3 DNA reads as TGTGCCAGCAGATACGCAGGGGGAAGGACCGGGGAGCTGTTTTTT. This codes for CASRYAGGRTGELFF.

The chain employs TRBV2 and TRBJ2-6; perhaps TRBD2 as D (5 bases). V lost 8 bases and J 3 bases, leaving 14 bases between the germline ends. This CDR3 is built from 15 residues. CDR1 SNHLY and CDR2 FYNNEI come from the germline V gene. In nucleotides, the CDR3 is TGTGCCAGCTCGAGGGAAGGAGGTGGGGCCAACGTCCTGACTTTC. Residues: CASSREGGGANVLTF. Combining the CDR3 with reference TRBV2 and TRBJ2-6 gives the whole variable domain EPEVTQTPSHQVTQMGQEVILRCVPISNHLYFYWYRQILGQKVEFLVSFYNNEISEKSEIFDDQFSVERPDGSNFTLKIRSTKLEDSAMYFCASSREGGGANVLTFGAGSRLTVL.

The chain employs TRBV5-6 and TRBJ2-5; weak D call: TRBD1 (5 bases). Germline V gene lookup returns CDR1 SGHDT and CDR2 YYEEEE. Trimming stripped 3 bases from V and 5 bases from J, with 11 bases between. This CDR3 contains 13 residues. CDR3 sequence (DNA): TGTGCCAGCAGCTGGGGCAGGCAGGAGACCCAGTACTTC. It encodes CASSWGRQETQYF.

The V call is TRBV4-2, the J call TRBJ2-2; 13 positions agree with TRBD2. This CDR3 is 17 amino acids long. Germline CDR1 is LGHNA and CDR2 is YNFKEQ. Trimming took 5 bases from V and 7 from J; bases not matched to a gene: 10. The DNA for the CDR3 is TGTGCCAGCAGCAGACTACCGGGACTAGCGGGATTCGGGGAGCTGTTTTTT. Protein product: CASSRLPGLAGFGELFF.

The chain recombines TRBV6-5 with TRBJ1-2; D is uncertain. The CDR3 spans 13 residues. The germline CDR1 and CDR2 sequences are MNHEY and SVGAGI. V lost 2 bases and J 2 bases, leaving 6 bases between the germline ends. The CDR3 loop is CASSYAVNYGYTF. The CDR3 DNA reads as TGTGCCAGCAGTTACGCAGTAAACTATGGCTACACCTTC.

CDR3 amino acids: CASSFTGLGDTEAFF. CDR3 in DNA: TGTGCCAGCAGTTTTACAGGGCTAGGGGACACTGAAGCTTTCTTT. The J gene is TRBJ1-1, the V gene TRBV28; a weak D match, TRBD1 (6 bases). Looked up from germline, CDR1 is MDHEN and CDR2 is SYDVKM. V was trimmed by 3 bases and J by 3 bases, leaving 14 bases between them. There are 15 residues in the CDR3.

The chain combines TRBV27 with TRBJ1-5; D unresolved. V gave up 2 bases and J gave up 0 bases, with 8 bases separating them. There are 15 residues in the CDR3. The germline V gene encodes CDR1 MNHEY and CDR2 SMNVEV (reference sequence). As DNA, the CDR3 is TGTGCCAGCAGTTTAGACTTTTATAGCAATCAGCCCCAGCATTTT. It is translated as CASSLDFYSNQPQHF.

The chain recombines TRBV28 with TRBJ2-1; TRBD2 agrees at 9 bases. Germline V lookup: CDR1 MDHEN, CDR2 SYDVKM. V dropped 7 bases and J dropped 0; count of bases not matched to a gene: 7. The CDR3 is made up of 16 amino acids. The CDR3 protein is CASIVAGESSYNEQFF. CDR3 sequence (DNA): TGTGCCAGCATCGTAGCGGGAGAAAGCTCCTACAATGAGCAGTTCTTC.

V gene TRBV2 combines with J gene TRBJ1-2; 8 bases are shared with TRBD1. CDR1 SNHLY and CDR2 FYNNEI come from the germline V gene. V shed 6 bases and J 8 bases; nucleotides not matched to a gene: 8. The CDR3 consists of 13 residues. The CDR3 DNA reads TGTGCCAGCAGCGGACAGGGAACTTCGGGCTACACCTTC. Translating gives CASSGQGTSGYTF.

The CDR3 loop reads CASSPSGTGAEAFF. DNA of the CDR3: TGTGCCAGCTCACCGAGCGGCACAGGGGCTGAAGCTTTCTTT. The rearrangement joins TRBV18 to TRBJ1-1; 7 bases match TRBD1. The germline V gene encodes CDR1 KGHSH and CDR2 LQKENI. V dropped 3 bases and J dropped 6; count of bases not matched to a gene: 7. The CDR3 is 14 amino acids.

The chain has TRBV27 and TRBJ1-1, with D unresolved. Trimming left V 7 bases short and J 0 bases short, with 15 bases between. The germline gives CDR1 MNHEY, CDR2 SMNVEV (reference sequence). The CDR3 covers 15 residues. This CDR3 is CASIRESDLNTEAFF. The CDR3 nucleotides are TGTGCCAGCATCCGGGAGAGTGATTTGAACACTGAAGCTTTCTTT.

For the CDR3, the DNA is TGTGCCAGCAGACCCATGACAGGCGGACCTAAGACCCAGTACTTC. Amino acids: CASRPMTGGPKTQYF. The chain links TRBV27 to TRBJ2-5, with a weak D call TRBD1 (6 bases). V was trimmed by 6 bases and J by 6 bases, leaving 20 bases between them. Per germline, CDR1 MNHEY and CDR2 SMNVEV (reference sequence). This CDR3 region has 15 residues.

In this sample, this clone turned up a few times. The CDR3 is CASSLHLTSGGANEQFF. The CDR3 nucleotides read TGCGCCAGCAGCTTGCACCTGACTAGCGGGGGGGCAAATGAGCAGTTCTTC. The chain employs TRBV5-1 and TRBJ2-1; 14 bases map to TRBD2. The CDR3 runs 17 residues. CDR1 and CDR2 from the germline V gene are SGHRS and YFSETQ. V gave up 1 base and J gave up 7 bases; unmatched junction bases: 7.

J is TRBJ1-3 and V is TRBV6-1; weak D call: TRBD1 (5 bases). The V gene's germline CDR1 is MNHNS and CDR2 SASEGT. V was pared by 7 bases and J by 1 base, with 14 bases between. CDR3 size: 15 residues. The CDR3 reads CASNRQSTSGNTIYF. CDR3 DNA sequence: TGTGCCAGCAATAGACAGAGCACATCTGGAAACACCATATATTTT.

The J gene is TRBJ2-7, the V gene TRBV27; 8 positions match TRBD1. The CDR3 is 14 residues long. The V gene's germline CDR1 is MNHEY and CDR2 SMNVEV (reference sequence). V was clipped by 7 bases and J by 0 bases; unmatched bases: 5. The DNA for the CDR3 is TGTGCCAGCAAACCGACAGGGGTCTCCTACGAGCAGTACTTC. It specifies CASKPTGVSYEQYF.

The chain combines TRBV28 with TRBJ1-2; possible D gene TRBD1, 5 bases. Germline-derived CDR1 and CDR2 are MDHEN and SYDVKM. The CDR3 runs to 15 residues. Trimming took off 6 bases at V and 7 bases at J, with 21 bases between the two ends. DNA of the CDR3: TGTGCCAGCAGGTTGGGCCGGCGGGGGTTCGGTGGCTACACCTTC. It translates to CASRLGRRGFGGYTF.

The genes are TRBV9 and TRBJ2-3; 7 bases map to TRBD2. Unmatched junction bases numbered 7, after V lost 7 bases and J lost 2 bases. Germline lookup yields CDR1 SGDLS and CDR2 YYNGEE. The CDR3 has 14 residues. CDR3 in amino acids: CASGRREHTDTQYF. DNA of the CDR3: TGTGCCAGCGGACGGCGGGAGCACACAGATACGCAGTATTTT.

This chain links TRBV6-1 with TRBJ2-7; D may be TRBD1 (5 bases). From germline, CDR1 is MNHNS and CDR2 SASEGT. The CDR3 has 14 amino acids. Trimming took off 8 bases at V and 1 base at J, with 15 bases between the two ends. The CDR3 spells CASFGRVNSYEQYF. The DNA of the CDR3 is TGTGCCAGCTTCGGCAGGGTAAATTCCTACGAGCAGTACTTC.

V is TRBV30 and J is TRBJ2-6; perhaps TRBD1 as D (6 bases). The length of the CDR3 is 15 residues. V shed 4 bases and J shed 2 bases, with 12 bases lying between them. CDR1 GTSNPN and CDR2 SVGIG come from the germline V gene (reference sequence). The CDR3 region has the DNA TGTGCCTGGAAACAGGGTTCAGCTGGGGCCAACGTCCTGACTTTC. It yields the protein CAWKQGSAGANVLTF.

The chain has TRBV27 and TRBJ2-7; D is unclear. This CDR3 comprises 14 residues. In germline, CDR1 is MNHEY, CDR2 SMNVEV (reference sequence). Trimming cost V 1 base and J 1 base, with 8 bases left between them. CDR3 sequence: CASSLWADSYEQYF. The CDR3 DNA reads as TGTGCCAGCAGTTTATGGGCTGATTCCTACGAGCAGTACTTC.

This chain connects TRBV9 to TRBJ2-3, with a possible D match to TRBD1 (5 bases). CDR1 is SGDLS and CDR2 is YYNGEE in the germline V gene. The germline V and J ends were trimmed by 4 bases and 5 bases, with 8 bases remaining between them. CDR3 size: 12 residues. This CDR3 is CASSPRGDTQYF. DNA for the CDR3: TGTGCCAGCAGCCCTAGGGGAGATACGCAGTATTTT.